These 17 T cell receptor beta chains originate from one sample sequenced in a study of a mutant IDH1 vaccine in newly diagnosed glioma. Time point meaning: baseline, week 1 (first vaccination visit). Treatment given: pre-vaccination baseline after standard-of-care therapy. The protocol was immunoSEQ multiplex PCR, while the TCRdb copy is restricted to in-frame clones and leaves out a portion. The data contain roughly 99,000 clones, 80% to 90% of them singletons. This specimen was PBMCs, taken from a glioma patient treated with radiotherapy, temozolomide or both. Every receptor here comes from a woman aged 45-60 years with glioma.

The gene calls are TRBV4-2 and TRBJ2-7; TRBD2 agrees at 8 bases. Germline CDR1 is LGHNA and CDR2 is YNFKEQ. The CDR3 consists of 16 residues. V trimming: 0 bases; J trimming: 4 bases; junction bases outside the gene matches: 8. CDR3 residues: CASSQDQNSGSYEQYF. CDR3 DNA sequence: TGTGCCAGCAGCCAAGATCAGAACAGCGGGAGTTACGAGCAGTACTTC.

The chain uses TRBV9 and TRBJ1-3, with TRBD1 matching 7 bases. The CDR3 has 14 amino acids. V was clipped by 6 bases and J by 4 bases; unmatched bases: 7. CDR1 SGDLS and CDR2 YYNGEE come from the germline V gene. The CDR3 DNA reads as TGTGCCAGCACAGGGGGTGTAGGGGGAAACACCATATATTTT. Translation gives CASTGGVGGNTIYF.

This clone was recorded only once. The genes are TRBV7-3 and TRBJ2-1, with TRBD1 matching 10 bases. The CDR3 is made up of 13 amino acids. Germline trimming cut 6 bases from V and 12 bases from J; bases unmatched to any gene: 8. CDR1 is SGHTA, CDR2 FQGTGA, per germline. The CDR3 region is CASSSTGTGVQFF. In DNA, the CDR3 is TGTGCCAGCAGTTCGACAGGGACAGGGGTGCAGTTCTTC.

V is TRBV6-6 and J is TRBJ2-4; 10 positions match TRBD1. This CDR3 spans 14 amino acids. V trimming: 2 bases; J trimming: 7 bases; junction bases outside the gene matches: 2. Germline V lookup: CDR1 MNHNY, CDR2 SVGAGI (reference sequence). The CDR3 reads CASSYGTGVNIQYF. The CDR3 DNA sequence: TGTGCCAGCAGTTACGGGACAGGGGTTAACATTCAGTACTTC.

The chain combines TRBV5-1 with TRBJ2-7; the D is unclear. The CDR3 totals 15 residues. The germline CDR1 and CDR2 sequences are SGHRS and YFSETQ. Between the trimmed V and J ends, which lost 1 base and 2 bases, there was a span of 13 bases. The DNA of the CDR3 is TGCGCCAGCAGCTTGACCCAGGAGATGGCCTACGAGCAGTACTTC. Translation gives CASSLTQEMAYEQYF.

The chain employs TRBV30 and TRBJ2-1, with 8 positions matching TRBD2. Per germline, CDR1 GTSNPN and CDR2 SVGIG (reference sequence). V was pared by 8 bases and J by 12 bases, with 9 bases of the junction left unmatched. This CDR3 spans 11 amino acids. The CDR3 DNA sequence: TGTGCCGCTGGAGCCGGGGGGGTGCAGTTCTTC. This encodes CAAGAGGVQFF.

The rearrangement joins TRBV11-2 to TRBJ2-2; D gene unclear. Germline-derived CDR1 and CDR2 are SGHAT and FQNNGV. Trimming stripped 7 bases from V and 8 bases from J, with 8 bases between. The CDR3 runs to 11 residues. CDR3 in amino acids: CASTHEGELFF. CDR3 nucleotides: TGTGCCAGCACCCATGAGGGGGAGCTGTTTTTT.

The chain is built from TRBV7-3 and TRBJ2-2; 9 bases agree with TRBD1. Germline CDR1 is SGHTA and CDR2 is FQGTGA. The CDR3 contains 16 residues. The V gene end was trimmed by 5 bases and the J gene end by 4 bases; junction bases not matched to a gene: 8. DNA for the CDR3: TGTGCCAGCAGCGCAAACAGGGGGCGCGCCACCGGGGAGCTGTTTTTT. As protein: CASSANRGRATGELFF.

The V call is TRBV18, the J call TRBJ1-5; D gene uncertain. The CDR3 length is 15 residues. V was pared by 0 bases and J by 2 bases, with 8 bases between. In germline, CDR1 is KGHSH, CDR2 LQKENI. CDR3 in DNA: TGTGCCAGCTCACCACCCGCTTCGGGCAATCAGCCCCAGCATTTT. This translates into CASSPPASGNQPQHF.

CDR3 nucleotides: TGTGCCAGTAGTAAACAACAGGGTCCCGGGGAGCTGTTTTTT. Translating it yields CASSKQQGPGELFF. The genes are TRBV19 and TRBJ2-2; D perhaps matches TRBD1 (6 bases). Trimming removed 4 bases from V and 6 bases from J, with 12 bases in between. CDR1 and CDR2 from the germline V gene are LNHDA and SQIVND (reference sequence). The length of the CDR3 is 14 residues.

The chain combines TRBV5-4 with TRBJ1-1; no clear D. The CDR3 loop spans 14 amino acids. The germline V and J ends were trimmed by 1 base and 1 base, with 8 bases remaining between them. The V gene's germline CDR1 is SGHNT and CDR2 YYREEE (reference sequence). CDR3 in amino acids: CASSLRGGNTEAFF. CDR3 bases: TGTGCCAGCAGCTTGCGGGGAGGGAACACTGAAGCTTTCTTT.

The CDR3 region has the DNA TGTGCCAGCAGCTTAGATTCCGCTCGCGAGGAGGGTTTCTTT. Amino acid sequence: CASSLDSAREEGFF. The chain is built from TRBV11-3 and TRBJ1-1; no clear D. Germline CDR1 is SGHNT and CDR2 is YENEEA. Trimming removed 0 bases from V and 13 bases from J, with 18 bases in between. The CDR3 contains 14 residues.

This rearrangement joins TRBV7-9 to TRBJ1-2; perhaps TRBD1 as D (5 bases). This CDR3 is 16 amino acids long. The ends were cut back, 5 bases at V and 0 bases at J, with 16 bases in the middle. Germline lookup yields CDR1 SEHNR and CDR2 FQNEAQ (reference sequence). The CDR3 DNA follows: TGTGCCAGCAGCCCCCGAACAGGAAAAGCTAACTATGGCTACACCTTC. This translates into CASSPRTGKANYGYTF.

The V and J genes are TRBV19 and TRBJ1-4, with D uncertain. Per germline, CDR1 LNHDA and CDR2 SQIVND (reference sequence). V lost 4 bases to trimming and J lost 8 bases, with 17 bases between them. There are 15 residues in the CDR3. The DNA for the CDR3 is TGTGCCAGTAGTACCGACTGGAGGGCTGAGGAAAAACTGTTTTTT. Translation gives CASSTDWRAEEKLFF.

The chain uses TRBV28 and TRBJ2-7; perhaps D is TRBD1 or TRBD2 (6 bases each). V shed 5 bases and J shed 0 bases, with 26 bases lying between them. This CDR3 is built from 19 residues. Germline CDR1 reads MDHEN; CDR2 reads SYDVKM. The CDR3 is CASSAQASKGGRASYEQYF. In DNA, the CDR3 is TGTGCCAGCAGTGCTCAAGCGTCGAAGGGGGGAAGGGCCTCCTACGAGCAGTACTTC.

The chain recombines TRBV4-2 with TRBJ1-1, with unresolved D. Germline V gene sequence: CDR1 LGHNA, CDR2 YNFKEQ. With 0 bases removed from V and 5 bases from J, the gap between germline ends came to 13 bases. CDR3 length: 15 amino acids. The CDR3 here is CASSQDTTQGTEAFF. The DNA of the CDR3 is TGTGCCAGCAGCCAAGATACAACCCAAGGGACTGAAGCTTTCTTT.

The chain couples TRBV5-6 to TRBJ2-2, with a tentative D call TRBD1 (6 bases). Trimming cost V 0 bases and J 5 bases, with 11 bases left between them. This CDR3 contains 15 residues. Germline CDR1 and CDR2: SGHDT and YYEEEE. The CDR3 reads CASSLVDRSTGELFF. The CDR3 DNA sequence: TGTGCCAGCAGCTTGGTTGACAGGTCGACCGGGGAGCTGTTTTTT.